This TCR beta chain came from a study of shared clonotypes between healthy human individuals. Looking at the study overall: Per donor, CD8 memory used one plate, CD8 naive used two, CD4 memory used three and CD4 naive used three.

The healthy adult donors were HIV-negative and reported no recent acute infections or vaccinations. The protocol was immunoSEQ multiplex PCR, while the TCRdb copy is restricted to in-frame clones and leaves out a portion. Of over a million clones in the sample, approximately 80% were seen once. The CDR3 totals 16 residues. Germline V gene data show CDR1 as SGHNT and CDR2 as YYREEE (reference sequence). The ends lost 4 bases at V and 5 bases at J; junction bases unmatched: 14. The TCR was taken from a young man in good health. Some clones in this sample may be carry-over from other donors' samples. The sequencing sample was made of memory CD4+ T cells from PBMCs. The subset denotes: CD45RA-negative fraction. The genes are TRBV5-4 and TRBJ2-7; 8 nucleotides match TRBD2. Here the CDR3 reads CASSDPGGARFHEQYF. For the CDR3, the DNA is TGTGCCAGCAGCGACCCGGGGGGGGCGCGGTTCCACGAGCAGTACTTC.